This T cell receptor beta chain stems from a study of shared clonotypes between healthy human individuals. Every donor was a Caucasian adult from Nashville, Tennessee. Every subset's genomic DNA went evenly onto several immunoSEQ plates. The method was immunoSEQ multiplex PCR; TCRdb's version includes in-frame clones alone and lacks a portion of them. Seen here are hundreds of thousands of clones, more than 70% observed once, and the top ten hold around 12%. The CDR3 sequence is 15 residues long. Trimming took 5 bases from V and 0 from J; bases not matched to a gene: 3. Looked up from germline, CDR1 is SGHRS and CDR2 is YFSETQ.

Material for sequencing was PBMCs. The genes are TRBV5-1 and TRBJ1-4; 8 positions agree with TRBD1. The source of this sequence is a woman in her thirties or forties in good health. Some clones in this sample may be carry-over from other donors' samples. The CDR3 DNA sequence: TGCGCCAGCAGGACAGGGGAGACAACTAATGAAAAACTGTTTTTT. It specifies CASRTGETTNEKLFF.